Listed below are T cell receptor beta chains from one sample, sequenced in a study of persistence of HIV-infected CD4 T cells. TCRdb's copy holds only in-frame clones and misses some; the assay was immunoSEQ multiplex PCR. The table lists around 26,000 clones, about 74% of them singletons, with about 1.8% in the top ten. No antigens are known for them. The sample was CD4+ T cells sorted from PBMCs after 18-hour stimulation, taken from a patient who received antiretroviral therapy. The receptors were gathered from an adult man with HIV who was CMV-seropositive. Each CDR3 is given with its conserved first and last residue. D genes are given only for firm matches. Size is omitted from some rows. Given values are once, few, many or a class for expanded clones.

V,D,J,size,CDR3,DNA
TRBV7-3,NA,TRBJ2-5,NA,CASSLRQEETQYF,TGTGCCAGCAGCTTAAGACAGGAGGAGACCCAGTACTTC
TRBV4-1,NA,TRBJ1-1,NA,CASSHIPGGLDTEAFF,TGCGCCAGCAGCCACATCCCGGGGGGTCTCGACACTGAAGCTTTCTTT
TRBV30,NA,TRBJ1-2,NA,CAWSVSRVYGYTF,TGTGCCTGGAGTGTAAGCAGGGTCTATGGCTACACCTTC
TRBV12-3/TRBV12-4,NA,TRBJ2-2,NA,CASSWSGTGELFF,TGTGCCAGCAGTTGGAGTGGGACCGGGGAGCTGTTTTTT
TRBV28,TRBD1,TRBJ2-7,NA,CASSIRGRGSYEQYF,TGTGCCAGCAGCATCAGGGGGCGAGGGTCCTACGAGCAGTACTTC
TRBV19,NA,TRBJ2-7,NA,CASSIVKGPYEQYF,TGTGCCAGTAGTATAGTTAAAGGCCCCTACGAGCAGTACTTC
TRBV19,NA,TRBJ1-5,NA,CASSTRLQPQHF,TGTGCCAGTAGTACCAGACTTCAGCCCCAGCATTTT
TRBV2,NA,TRBJ2-7,NA,CASSEDRRSYEQYF,TGTGCCAGCAGTGAAGACAGACGCTCCTACGAGCAGTACTTC
TRBV27,NA,TRBJ2-2,NA,CASSLRENTGELFF,TGTGCCAGCAGCCTCCGGGAGAACACCGGGGAGCTGTTTTTT
TRBV6-2/TRBV6-3,TRBD1,TRBJ1-5,NA,CASSKGQGKDQPQHF,TGTGCCAGCAGTAAAGGACAGGGGAAGGATCAGCCCCAGCATTTT
TRBV6-5,TRBD1,TRBJ1-3,NA,CASRRGQFENTIYF,TGTGCCAGCAGGAGGGGACAGTTCGAAAACACCATATATTTT
TRBV19,TRBD1,TRBJ1-3,NA,CASSTIGQGSSGNTIYF,TGTGCCAGTAGTACCATCGGACAGGGAAGCTCTGGAAACACCATATATTTT
TRBV5-1,NA,TRBJ2-7,few,CASSHLDRTYEQYF,TGCGCCAGCAGCCACTTGGACCGTACCTACGAGCAGTACTTC
TRBV28,TRBD1,TRBJ2-7,NA,CASSSNRGDEQYF,TGTGCCAGCAGTTCCAACAGGGGTGACGAGCAGTACTTC
TRBV12-1,NA,TRBJ2-2,NA,CASGTGTGELFF,TGTGCCAGCGGGACGGGCACCGGGGAGCTGTTTTTT
TRBV14,NA,TRBJ1-2,NA,CASSQRQGRANGYTF,TGTGCCAGCAGCCAGAGGCAGGGGAGAGCGAATGGCTACACCTTC